The source of this T cell receptor (beta chain) is a study of T cells in Graves' hyperthyroidism and ophthalmopathy. General study findings and limits: Using 13 V-J features, a model discriminated ophthalmopathy from stable hyperthyroidism.

The table lists this clonotype with many counts. What it binds is not known. The TCR beta CDR3 regions underwent amplification using RNA transcripts as the source. HTBI primers were employed in a first-round RT-PCR of the TCR CDR3. MiXCR, run by TCRdb on the multiplex PCR reads, gives a single entry per CDR3 protein. This sample has hundreds of thousands of distinct CDR3 sequences, with around a fifth found just once. The sample comprised blood. This clonotype originated in a woman in her seventies with Graves' ophthalmopathy.

The CDR3 coding sequence is TGTGCCAGCAGTCGCGGACAGACGAACACTGAAGCTTTCTTT. This codes for CASSRGQTNTEAFF. The J gene is TRBJ1-1, the V gene TRBV27; D might be TRBD1 (6 bases). This CDR3 contains 14 residues. In germline, CDR1 is MNHEY, CDR2 SMNVEV (reference sequence). Trimming left V 5 bases short and J 1 base short, with 11 bases between.